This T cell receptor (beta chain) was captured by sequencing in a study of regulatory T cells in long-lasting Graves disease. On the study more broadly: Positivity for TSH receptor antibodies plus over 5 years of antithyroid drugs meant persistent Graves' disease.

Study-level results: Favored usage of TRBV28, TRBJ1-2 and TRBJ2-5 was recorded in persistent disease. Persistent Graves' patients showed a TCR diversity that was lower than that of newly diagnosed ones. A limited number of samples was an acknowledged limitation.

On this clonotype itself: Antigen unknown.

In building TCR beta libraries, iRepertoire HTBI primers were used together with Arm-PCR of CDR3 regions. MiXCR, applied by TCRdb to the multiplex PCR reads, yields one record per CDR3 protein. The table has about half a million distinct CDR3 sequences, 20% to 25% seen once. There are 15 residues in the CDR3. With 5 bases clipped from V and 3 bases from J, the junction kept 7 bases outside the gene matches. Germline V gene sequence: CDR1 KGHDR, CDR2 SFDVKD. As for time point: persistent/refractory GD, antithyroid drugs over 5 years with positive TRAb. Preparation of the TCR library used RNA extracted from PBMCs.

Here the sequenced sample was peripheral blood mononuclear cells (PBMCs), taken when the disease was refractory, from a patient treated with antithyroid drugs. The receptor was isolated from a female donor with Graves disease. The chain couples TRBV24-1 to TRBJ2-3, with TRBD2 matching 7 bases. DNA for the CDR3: TGTGCCACCAGTGGAACTAGCGAGATTACAGATACGCAGTATTTT. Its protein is CATSGTSEITDTQYF.